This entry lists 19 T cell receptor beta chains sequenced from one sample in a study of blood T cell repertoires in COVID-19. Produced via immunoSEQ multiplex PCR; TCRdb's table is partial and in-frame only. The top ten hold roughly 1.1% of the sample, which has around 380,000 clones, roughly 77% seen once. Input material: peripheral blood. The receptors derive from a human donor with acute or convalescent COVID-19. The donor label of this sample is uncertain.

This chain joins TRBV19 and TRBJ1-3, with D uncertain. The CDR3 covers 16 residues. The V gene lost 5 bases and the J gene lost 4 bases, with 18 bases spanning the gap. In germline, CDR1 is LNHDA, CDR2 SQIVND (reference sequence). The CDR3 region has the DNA TGTGCCAGTAGTGTTTTCTTTGGGAGTTCCGGAAACACCATATATTTT. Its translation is CASSVFFGSSGNTIYF.

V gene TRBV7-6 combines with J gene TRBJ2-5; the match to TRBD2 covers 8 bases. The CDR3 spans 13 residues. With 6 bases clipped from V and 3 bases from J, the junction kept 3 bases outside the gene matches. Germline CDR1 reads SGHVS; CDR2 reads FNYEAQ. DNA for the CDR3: TGTGCCAGCAGAAGTAGCGGGGAAGAGACCCAGTACTTC. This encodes CASRSSGEETQYF.

CDR3 bases: TGTGCCAGCAGGACCGGGACAGGTTCCTACGAGCAGTACTTC. This codes for CASRTGTGSYEQYF. V usage is TRBV6-5 and J usage is TRBJ2-7; 8 bases are shared with TRBD1. V trimming: 6 bases; J trimming: 1 base; junction bases outside the gene matches: 5. CDR3 length: 14 residues. Germline loops: CDR1 MNHEY, CDR2 SVGAGI.

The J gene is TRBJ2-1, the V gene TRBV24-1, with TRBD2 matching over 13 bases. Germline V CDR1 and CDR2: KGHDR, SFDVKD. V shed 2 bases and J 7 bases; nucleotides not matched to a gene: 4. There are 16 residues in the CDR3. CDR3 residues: CATSDSLAGGNNEQFF. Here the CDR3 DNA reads TGTGCCACCAGTGATTCACTAGCGGGAGGGAATAATGAGCAGTTCTTC.

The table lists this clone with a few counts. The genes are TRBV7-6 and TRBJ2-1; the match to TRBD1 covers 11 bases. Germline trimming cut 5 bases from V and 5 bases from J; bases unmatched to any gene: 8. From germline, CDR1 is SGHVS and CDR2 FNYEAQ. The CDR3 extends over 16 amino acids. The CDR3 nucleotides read TGTGCCAGCAGCCTCCATCCGGGACAGGGGGACAATGAGCAGTTCTTC. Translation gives CASSLHPGQGDNEQFF.

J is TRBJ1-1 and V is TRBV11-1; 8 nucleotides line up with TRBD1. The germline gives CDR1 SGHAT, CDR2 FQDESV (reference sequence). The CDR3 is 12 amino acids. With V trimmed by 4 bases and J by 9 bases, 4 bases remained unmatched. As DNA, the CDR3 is TGTGCCAGCAGCTCTGACAGGGGTAAAGCTTTCTTT. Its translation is CASSSDRGKAFF.

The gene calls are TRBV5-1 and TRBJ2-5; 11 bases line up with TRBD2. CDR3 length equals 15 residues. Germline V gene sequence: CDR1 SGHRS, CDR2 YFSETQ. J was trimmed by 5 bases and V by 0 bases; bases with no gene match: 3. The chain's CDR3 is CASSLVSSGRETQYF. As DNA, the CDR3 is TGCGCCAGCAGCTTGGTGTCTAGCGGGAGGGAGACCCAGTACTTC.

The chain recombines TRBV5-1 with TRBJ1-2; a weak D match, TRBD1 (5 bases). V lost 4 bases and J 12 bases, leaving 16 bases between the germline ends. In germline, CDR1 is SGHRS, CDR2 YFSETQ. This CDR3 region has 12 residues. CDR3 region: CASSPISGTNTF. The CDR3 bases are TGCGCCAGCAGCCCAATTTCCGGGACTAACACCTTC.

The CDR3 nucleotides are TGTGCCAGCAGTTTTCGACAGAGCACTGAAGCTTTCTTT. Protein product: CASSFRQSTEAFF. The chain uses TRBV27 and TRBJ1-1; tentatively, D is TRBD1 (5 bases). Germline CDR1 MNHEY, CDR2 SMNVEV (reference sequence). Deletions cut 3 bases from V and 4 bases from J, with 9 bases between. The CDR3 sequence is 13 residues long.

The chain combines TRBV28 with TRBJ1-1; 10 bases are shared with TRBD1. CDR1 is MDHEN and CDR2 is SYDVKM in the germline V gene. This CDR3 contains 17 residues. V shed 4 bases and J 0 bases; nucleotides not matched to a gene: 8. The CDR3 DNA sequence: TGTGCCAGCAGTTCCCCGGGACAGGGGATGTTGAACACTGAAGCTTTCTTT. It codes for CASSSPGQGMLNTEAFF.

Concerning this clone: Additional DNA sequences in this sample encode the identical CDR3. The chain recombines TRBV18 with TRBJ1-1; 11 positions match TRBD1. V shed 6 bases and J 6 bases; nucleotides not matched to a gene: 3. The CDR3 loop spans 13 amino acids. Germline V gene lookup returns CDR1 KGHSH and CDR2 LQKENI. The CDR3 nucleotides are TGTGCCAGCTCGCCGGGACAGGGGGCTGAAGCTTTCTTT. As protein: CASSPGQGAEAFF. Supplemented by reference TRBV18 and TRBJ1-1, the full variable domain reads NAGVMQNPRHLVRRRGQEARLRCSPMKGHSHVYWYRQLPEEGLKFMVYLQKENIIDESGMPKERFSAEFPKEGPSILRIQQVVRGDSAAYFCASSPGQGAEAFFGQGTRLTVV.

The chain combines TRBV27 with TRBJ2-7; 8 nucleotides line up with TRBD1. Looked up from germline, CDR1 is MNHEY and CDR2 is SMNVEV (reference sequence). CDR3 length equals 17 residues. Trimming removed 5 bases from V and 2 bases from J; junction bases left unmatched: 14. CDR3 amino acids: CASSTPSGQGRTYEQYF. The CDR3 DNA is TGTGCCAGCAGTACACCCTCCGGACAGGGAAGAACCTACGAGCAGTACTTC.

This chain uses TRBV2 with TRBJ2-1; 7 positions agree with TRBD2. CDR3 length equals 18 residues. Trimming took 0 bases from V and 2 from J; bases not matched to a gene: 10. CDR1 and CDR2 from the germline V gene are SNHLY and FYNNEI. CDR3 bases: TGTGCCAGCAGTGAAGCGTTCAGGTCGAGCGGGGCCTACAATGAGCAGTTCTTC. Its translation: CASSEAFRSSGAYNEQFF.

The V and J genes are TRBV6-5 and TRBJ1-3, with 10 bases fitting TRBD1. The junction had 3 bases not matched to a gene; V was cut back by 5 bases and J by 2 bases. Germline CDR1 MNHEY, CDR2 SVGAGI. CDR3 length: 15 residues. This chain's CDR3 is CASSQDRGTGNTIYF. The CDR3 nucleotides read TGTGCCAGCAGTCAGGACAGGGGGACTGGAAACACCATATATTTT.

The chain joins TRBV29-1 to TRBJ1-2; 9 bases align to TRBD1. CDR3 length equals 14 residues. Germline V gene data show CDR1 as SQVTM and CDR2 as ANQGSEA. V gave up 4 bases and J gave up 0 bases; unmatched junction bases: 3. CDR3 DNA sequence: TGCAGCGTTGTGGGGACAGGGACTAACTATGGCTACACCTTC. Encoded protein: CSVVGTGTNYGYTF.

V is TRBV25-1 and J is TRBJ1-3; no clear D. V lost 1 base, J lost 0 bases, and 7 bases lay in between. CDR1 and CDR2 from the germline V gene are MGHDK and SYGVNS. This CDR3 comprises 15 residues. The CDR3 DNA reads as TGTGCCAGCAGTGAATTAGGCGGCTCTGGAAACACCATATATTTT. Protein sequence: CASSELGGSGNTIYF.

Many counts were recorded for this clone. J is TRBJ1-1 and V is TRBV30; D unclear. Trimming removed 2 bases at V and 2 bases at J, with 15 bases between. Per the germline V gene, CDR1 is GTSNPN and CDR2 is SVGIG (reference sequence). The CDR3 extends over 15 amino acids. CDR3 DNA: TGTGCCTGGAGTTCTCCCCGGGGTGGAAACACTGAAGCTTTCTTT. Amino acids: CAWSSPRGGNTEAFF.

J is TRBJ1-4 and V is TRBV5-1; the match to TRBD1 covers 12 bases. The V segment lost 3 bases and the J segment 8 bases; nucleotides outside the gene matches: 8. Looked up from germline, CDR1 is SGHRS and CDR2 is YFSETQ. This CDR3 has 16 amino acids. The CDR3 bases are TGCGCCAGCAGCTGGGAAGGAGGGACAGGGGGCGAAAAACTGTTTTTT. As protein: CASSWEGGTGGEKLFF.

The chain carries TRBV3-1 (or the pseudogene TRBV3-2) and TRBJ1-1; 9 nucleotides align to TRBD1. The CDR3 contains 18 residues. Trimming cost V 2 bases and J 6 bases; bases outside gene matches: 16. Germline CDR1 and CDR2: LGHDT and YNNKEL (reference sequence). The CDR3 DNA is TGTGCCAGCAGCCAAATCGCTCTCTTCGACAGGGGGTGCCCTGAAGCTTTCTTT. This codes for CASSQIALFDRGCPEAFF.